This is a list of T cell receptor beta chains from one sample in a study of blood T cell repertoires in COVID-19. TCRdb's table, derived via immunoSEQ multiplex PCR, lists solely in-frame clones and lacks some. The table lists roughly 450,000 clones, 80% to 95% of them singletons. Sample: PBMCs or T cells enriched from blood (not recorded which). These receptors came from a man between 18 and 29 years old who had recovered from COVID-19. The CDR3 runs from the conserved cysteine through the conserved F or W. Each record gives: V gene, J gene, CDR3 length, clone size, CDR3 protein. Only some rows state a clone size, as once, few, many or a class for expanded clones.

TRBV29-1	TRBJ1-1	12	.	CSVADSNTEAFF
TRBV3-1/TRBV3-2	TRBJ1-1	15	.	CASSQYGTGVTEAFF
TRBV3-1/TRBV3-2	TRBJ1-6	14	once	CAGGTGVGNSPLHF
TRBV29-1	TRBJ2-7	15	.	CSVGRLAGGTYEQYF
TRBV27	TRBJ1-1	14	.	CASSRQGGWTEAFF
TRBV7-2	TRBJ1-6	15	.	CASSLHRGGYSPLHF
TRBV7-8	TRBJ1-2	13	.	CASSLEEGARLTF
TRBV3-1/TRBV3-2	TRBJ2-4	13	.	CASSPGQRNIQYF
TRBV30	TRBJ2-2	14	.	CAWSVGGNTGELFF
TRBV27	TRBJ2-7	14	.	CASSLTRVRYEQYF
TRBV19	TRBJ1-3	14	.	CASSMANTGNTIYF
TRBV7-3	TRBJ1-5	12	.	CASSFERQPQHF
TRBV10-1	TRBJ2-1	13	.	CASSESIGAEQFF
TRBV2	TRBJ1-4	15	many	CASQFGTGANEKLFF
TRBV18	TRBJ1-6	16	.	CASSPPSGGRGSPLHF
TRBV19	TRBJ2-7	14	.	CASSIGTKTYEQYF
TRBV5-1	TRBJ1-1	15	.	CASSTQGEKGTEAFF
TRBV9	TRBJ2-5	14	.	CASSGAGVRETQYF
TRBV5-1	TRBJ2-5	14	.	CASSSTGSEETQYF
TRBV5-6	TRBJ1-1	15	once	CASSLIRDRASEAFF
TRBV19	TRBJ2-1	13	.	CASSFSGFNEQFF
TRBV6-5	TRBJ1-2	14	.	CASSYGGVNYGYTF
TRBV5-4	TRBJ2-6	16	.	CASSLGRDSGANVLTF
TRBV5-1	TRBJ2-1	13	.	CASSLGAENEQFF
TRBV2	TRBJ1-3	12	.	CASIRVGNTIYF
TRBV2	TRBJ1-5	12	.	CASSYSNQPQHF
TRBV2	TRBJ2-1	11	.	CASSGELALFF
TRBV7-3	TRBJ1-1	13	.	CASSSRGVTEAFF
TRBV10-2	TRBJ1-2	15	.	CASSLTGEANYGYTF
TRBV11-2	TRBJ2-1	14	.	CASSLARSYVEQFF
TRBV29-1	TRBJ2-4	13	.	CSVEEPGAYIQYF
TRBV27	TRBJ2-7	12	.	CAILSGEGEQYF
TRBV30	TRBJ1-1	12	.	CAWSVGAGEAFF
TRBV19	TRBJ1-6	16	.	CASSRGQGKHNSPLHF
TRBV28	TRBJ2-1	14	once	CASSRQGRGNEQFF
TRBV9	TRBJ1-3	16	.	CASSAPFGGTGNTIYF
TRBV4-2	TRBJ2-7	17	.	CASSQGTTSGIPGEQYF
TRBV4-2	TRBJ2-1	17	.	CASSQPLTGTAYNEQFF
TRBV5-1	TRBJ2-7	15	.	CASSETGTGAYEQYF
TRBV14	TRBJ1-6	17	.	CASSQVRRPGRGSPLHF
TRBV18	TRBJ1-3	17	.	CASSPPGSINSGNTIYF
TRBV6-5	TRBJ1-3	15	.	CASIVGQPSGNTIYF
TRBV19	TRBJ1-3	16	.	CASSQQGPRSGNTIYF
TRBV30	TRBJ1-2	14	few	CAWEKTGGLYGYTF
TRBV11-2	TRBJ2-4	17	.	CASSLEGLAVAKNIQYF
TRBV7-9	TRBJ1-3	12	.	CASSLSRDTIYF
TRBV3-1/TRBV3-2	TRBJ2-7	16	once	CASSQDRLAGFYEQYF
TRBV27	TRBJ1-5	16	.	CASSLEGTYSNQPQHF
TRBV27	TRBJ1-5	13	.	CASSLGNNQPQHF
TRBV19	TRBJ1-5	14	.	CASMITGSNQPQHF
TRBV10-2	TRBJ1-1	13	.	CASSVTGDSEAFF
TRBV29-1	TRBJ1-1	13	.	CSVAMRLNTEAFF
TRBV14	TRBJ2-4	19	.	CASSQTGTSGSGPKNIQYF
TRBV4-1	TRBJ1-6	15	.	CASSQERGMNSPLHF
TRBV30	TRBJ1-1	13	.	CAWIRGGNTEAFF